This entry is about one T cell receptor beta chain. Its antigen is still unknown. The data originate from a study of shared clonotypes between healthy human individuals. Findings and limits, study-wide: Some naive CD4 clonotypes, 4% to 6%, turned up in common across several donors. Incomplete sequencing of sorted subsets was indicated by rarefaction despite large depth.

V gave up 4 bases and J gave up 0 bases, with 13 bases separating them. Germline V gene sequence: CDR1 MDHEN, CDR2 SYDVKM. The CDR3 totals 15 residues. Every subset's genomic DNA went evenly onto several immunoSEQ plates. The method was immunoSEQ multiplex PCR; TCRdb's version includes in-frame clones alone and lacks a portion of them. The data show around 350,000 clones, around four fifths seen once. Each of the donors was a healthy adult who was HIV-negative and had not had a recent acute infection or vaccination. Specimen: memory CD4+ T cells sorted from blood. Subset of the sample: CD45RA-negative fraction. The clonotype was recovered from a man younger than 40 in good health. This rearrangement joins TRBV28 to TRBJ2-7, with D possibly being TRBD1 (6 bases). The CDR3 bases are TGTGCCAGCAGTTCAAACAGGGCTCTCTCCTACGAGCAGTACTTC. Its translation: CASSSNRALSYEQYF. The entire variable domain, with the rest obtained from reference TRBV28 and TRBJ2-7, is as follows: DVKVTQSSRYLVKRTGEKVFLECVQDMDHENMFWYRQDPGLGLRLIYFSYDVKMKEKGDIPEGYSVSREKKERFSLILESASTNQTSMYLCASSSNRALSYEQYFGPGTRLTVT.